A selection of T cell receptor beta chains follows, all from one sample in a study of T cells in Graves' hyperthyroidism and ophthalmopathy. TCRdb reanalysed the multiplex PCR reads using MiXCR and keeps one entry per CDR3 protein. This table holds around 620,000 distinct CDR3 sequences, 13% to 15% found once. The sequenced sample consisted of blood. The receptors were sampled from a young woman with Graves' ophthalmopathy. Both conserved end residues are part of each CDR3. Each record gives: V gene, D gene, J gene, clone size, CDR3 DNA, CDR3 protein. The D gene is left open where the match is weak. The listing skips clone size in some rows; elsewhere it reads once, few, many or a size class.

v_call: TRBV11-2
d_call: TRBD1
j_call: TRBJ2-5
clone_size: many
cdr3_nt: TGTGCCAGCAGCTTCGGGGTCGGACAGGGCCAAGAGACCCAGTACTTC
cdr3_aa: CASSFGVGQGQETQYF

v_call: TRBV7-6
d_call: NA
j_call: TRBJ2-7
clone_size: many
cdr3_nt: TGTGCCAGCAGCTTGACGGACGAGCAGTACTTC
cdr3_aa: CASSLTDEQYF

v_call: TRBV7-2
d_call: NA
j_call: TRBJ2-5
clone_size: many
cdr3_nt: TGTGCCAGCAGCTTAAACAGCCGAGAGACCCAGTACTTC
cdr3_aa: CASSLNSRETQYF

v_call: TRBV7-9
d_call: NA
j_call: TRBJ1-4
clone_size: NA
cdr3_nt: TGTGCCAGCAGTTTATTAACAGGCGCACGCGGGAATGAAAAACTGTTTTTT
cdr3_aa: CASSLLTGARGNEKLFF

v_call: TRBV6-2/TRBV6-3
d_call: NA
j_call: TRBJ2-1
clone_size: many
cdr3_nt: TGTGCCAGCACCACACGGTTATCTGAGCAGTTCTTC
cdr3_aa: CASTTRLSEQFF

v_call: TRBV24-1
d_call: TRBD2
j_call: TRBJ2-1
clone_size: few
cdr3_nt: TGTGCCACCAGTGATCTTAGCGGGAGCTTCGATGAGCAGTTCTTC
cdr3_aa: CATSDLSGSFDEQFF

v_call: TRBV25-1
d_call: TRBD2
j_call: TRBJ2-7
clone_size: NA
cdr3_nt: TGTGCCAGCAGTGACCATTCCGGGACTAGCGGCACTTCCTACGAGCAGTACTTC
cdr3_aa: CASSDHSGTSGTSYEQYF

v_call: TRBV5-1
d_call: TRBD1
j_call: TRBJ2-1
clone_size: many
cdr3_nt: TGCGCCAGCAGCCCCGGGACAGCCTACAATGAGCAGTTCTTC
cdr3_aa: CASSPGTAYNEQFF

v_call: TRBV18
d_call: TRBD2
j_call: TRBJ2-2
clone_size: NA
cdr3_nt: TGTGCCAGCTCACCACCGGGACTAGGTTCACTCGGGGAGCTGTTTTTT
cdr3_aa: CASSPPGLGSLGELFF

v_call: TRBV7-2
d_call: NA
j_call: TRBJ1-5
clone_size: many
cdr3_nt: TGTGCCAGCAGCTTAGAGGCAGGGGTGGGCAATCAGCCCCAGCATTTT
cdr3_aa: CASSLEAGVGNQPQHF

v_call: TRBV2
d_call: NA
j_call: TRBJ2-3
clone_size: many
cdr3_nt: TGTGCCACCACGGAGCTAGCCGCCACAGATACGCAGTATTTT
cdr3_aa: CATTELAATDTQYF

v_call: TRBV20-1
d_call: TRBD2
j_call: TRBJ2-5
clone_size: NA
cdr3_nt: TGCAGTGCTAGAGTCGCGGGGGGCCAAGAGACCCAGTACTTC
cdr3_aa: CSARVAGGQETQYF

v_call: TRBV19
d_call: TRBD1
j_call: TRBJ1-2
clone_size: NA
cdr3_nt: TGTGCCAGTAGTACCCGACAGGGTTCATCCACCTTC
cdr3_aa: CASSTRQGSSTF

v_call: TRBV6-1
d_call: NA
j_call: TRBJ2-1
clone_size: NA
cdr3_nt: TGTGCCAGCAGTGGTTTGATGGCGGGCGGGGAGCAGTTCTTC
cdr3_aa: CASSGLMAGGEQFF

v_call: TRBV12-3/TRBV12-4
d_call: NA
j_call: TRBJ2-3
clone_size: NA
cdr3_nt: TGTGCCAGCAGTTTGGACCGACCCACAGATACGCAGTATTTT
cdr3_aa: CASSLDRPTDTQYF